The 28 T cell receptor beta chains presented below share a single source sample, sequenced in a study of T-cell reconstitution after alpha-beta-depleted transplantation in children. Library preparation (for TCRbeta) was performed with unique molecular identifiers. TCRdb processed the PCR reads anew with MiXCR; each CDR3 protein has one entry. The sample consists of approximately 800,000 distinct CDR3 sequences, about 15% of them appearing once. Source: PBMCs, mostly from graft donor cells, taken 360 days after TCRalphabeta/CD19-depleted stem cell transplant. The receptors were gathered from a male patient under 18 who had a stem cell transplant for acute lymphoblastic leukemia, so the T cells may come from the graft donor.

This clonotype was recorded a few times. J is TRBJ1-1 and V is TRBV5-1; D ambiguous. The CDR3 is 13 residues long. Germline CDR1 SGHRS, CDR2 YFSETQ. V lost 5 bases, J lost 4 bases, and 12 bases lay in between. CDR3 sequence (DNA): TGCGCCAGCAGATCCCCGGGAGGCACTGAAGCTTTCTTT. Translation: CASRSPGGTEAFF.

The rearrangement joins TRBV29-1 to TRBJ2-7, with 7 positions matching TRBD2. This CDR3 has 13 amino acids. Unmatched junction bases numbered 3, after V lost 0 bases and J lost 4 bases. Germline CDR1 is SQVTM and CDR2 is ANQGSEA. CDR3 coding DNA: TGCAGCGTTGAAGATGTCGGGGGGTACGAGCAGTACTTC. It codes for CSVEDVGGYEQYF.

J is TRBJ1-2 and V is TRBV11-2, with TRBD1 matching 9 bases. CDR3 length: 17 residues. With V trimmed by 5 bases and J by 6 bases, 16 bases remained unmatched. Germline CDR1 is SGHAT and CDR2 is FQNNGV. The DNA of the CDR3 is TGTGCCAGCAGCCAACTGTCGGGTACAGGGGGCGTAAATGGCTACACCTTC. Its translation is CASSQLSGTGGVNGYTF.

The rearrangement links TRBV3-1 to TRBJ2-1; D is possibly TRBD2 (5 bases). Germline V gene data show CDR1 as LGHDT and CDR2 as YNNKEL (reference sequence). The CDR3 spans 20 residues. The V and J ends lost 0 bases and 2 bases respectively, with 23 bases between them. The CDR3 sequence: CASSQDQPQFGGRPYNEQFF. The CDR3 nucleotides are TGTGCCAGCAGCCAAGATCAGCCCCAATTCGGAGGTAGGCCCTACAATGAGCAGTTCTTC.

This clonotype was picked up a small number of times. The chain has TRBV5-8 and TRBJ2-2, with D unclear. CDR3 size: 17 residues. V was trimmed by 7 bases and J by 0 bases, leaving 19 bases between them. Germline CDR1 is SGHTS and CDR2 is YDEGEE. The CDR3 reads CASPLGLTVSNTGELFF. The CDR3 bases are TGTGCCAGCCCCCTGGGCTTGACGGTCTCGAACACCGGGGAGCTGTTTTTT. Full variable domain (rest looked up from reference TRBV5-8 and TRBJ2-2): EAGVTQSPTHLIKTRGQQATLRCSPISGHTSVYWYQQALGLGLQFLLWYDEGEERNRGNFPPRFSGRQFPNYSSELNVNALELEDSALYLCASPLGLTVSNTGELFFGEGSRLTVL.

This clonotype was seen only a few times. The genes are TRBV5-5 and TRBJ2-2, with unresolved D. CDR1 SGHKS and CDR2 YYEKEE come from the germline V gene (reference sequence). The CDR3 extends over 14 amino acids. V was clipped by 1 base and J by 3 bases, with 7 bases between them. In DNA form, the CDR3 reads TGTGCCAGCAGCTTGTGGGGTTACACCGGGGAGCTGTTTTTT. The encoded protein is CASSLWGYTGELFF.

Many counts were recorded for this clonotype. The chain is built from TRBV24-1 and TRBJ2-5; a weak D match, TRBD1 (5 bases). Trimming removed 3 bases from V and 5 bases from J, with 12 bases in between. The CDR3 contains 14 residues. Germline loops: CDR1 KGHDR, CDR2 SFDVKD. CDR3: CATSDPSQAETQYF. The CDR3 region has the DNA TGTGCCACCAGTGATCCCTCACAGGCGGAGACCCAGTACTTC.

This rearrangement joins TRBV5-1 to TRBJ1-6; no definite D call. The CDR3 spans 13 residues. Looked up from germline, CDR1 is SGHRS and CDR2 is YFSETQ. V lost 0 bases, J lost 8 bases, and 6 bases lay in between. CDR3 DNA: TGCGCCAGCAGCTTGGACCCGGATTCACCCCTCCACTTT. It yields the protein CASSLDPDSPLHF.

This clonotype was detected only a few times. The V and J genes are TRBV12-3 or TRBV12-4 and TRBJ1-1; TRBD1 matches 9 bases. The CDR3 runs to 15 residues. V shed 6 bases, J shed 4 bases, and the junction held 9 bases outside the gene matches. CDR3 sequence (DNA): TGTGCCAGCAGCCAACAGGGGGCAAGCGGCACTGAAGCTTTCTTT. Encoded protein: CASSQQGASGTEAFF.

This clonotype turned up a few times. The V and J genes are TRBV7-7 and TRBJ2-5; the match to TRBD1 covers 9 bases. CDR1 SSHAT and CDR2 FNYEAQ come from the germline V gene (reference sequence). V gave up 5 bases and J gave up 5 bases; unmatched junction bases: 3. This CDR3 comprises 13 residues. The chain's CDR3 is CASSIQGAETQYF. CDR3 DNA sequence: TGTGCCAGCAGCATACAGGGGGCTGAGACCCAGTACTTC.

The chain carries TRBV9 and TRBJ2-1; 8 bases are a match to TRBD1. Germline-derived CDR1 and CDR2 are SGDLS and YYNGEE. The ends lost 4 bases at V and 2 bases at J; junction bases unmatched: 5. The CDR3 loop spans 15 amino acids. CDR3 loop: CASSKGQGPYNEQFF. In nucleotides, the CDR3 is TGTGCCAGCAGCAAAGGACAGGGTCCCTACAATGAGCAGTTCTTC.

At least ten counts were recorded for this clonotype. V is TRBV7-8 and J is TRBJ2-7; perhaps TRBD1 as D (6 bases). This CDR3 has 13 amino acids. Germline values: CDR1 SGHVS, CDR2 FQNEAQ. Trimming removed 7 bases from V and 0 bases from J, with 10 bases in between. CDR3 region: CASTRRGSYEQYF. The CDR3 coding sequence is TGTGCCAGCACCCGCAGGGGCTCCTACGAGCAGTACTTC.

Ten or more counts support this clonotype. The chain links TRBV6-5 to TRBJ1-2; weak D call: TRBD1 (5 bases). The CDR3 extends over 16 amino acids. The ends were cut back, 6 bases at V and 4 bases at J, with 21 bases in the middle. In germline, CDR1 is MNHEY, CDR2 SVGAGI. This CDR3 reads CASRRTAPPGIYGYTF. CDR3 nucleotide sequence: TGTGCCAGCAGGCGTACGGCCCCTCCAGGGATCTATGGCTACACCTTC.

The chain carries TRBV27 and TRBJ1-1; 7 bases line up with TRBD1. Germline trimming cut 7 bases from V and 4 bases from J; bases unmatched to any gene: 18. This CDR3 is built from 17 residues. The germline V gene encodes CDR1 MNHEY and CDR2 SMNVEV (reference sequence). Here the CDR3 reads CASTPTPRGLYVTEAFF. The CDR3 DNA sequence: TGTGCCAGCACCCCTACGCCGAGGGGGCTCTACGTCACTGAAGCTTTCTTT.

Only a few counts were recorded for this clonotype. This chain uses TRBV27 with TRBJ2-7; D is ambiguous. The V end was cut by 1 base, the J end by 6 bases, with 10 bases between. Germline V gene lookup returns CDR1 MNHEY and CDR2 SMNVEV (reference sequence). The CDR3 has 13 amino acids. As DNA, the CDR3 is TGTGCCAGCAGTTTATGGGCAGGTGGCGAGCAGTACTTC. Protein sequence: CASSLWAGGEQYF.

This CDR3 reads CASSLAPTLLNYGYTF. DNA of the CDR3: TGCGCCAGCAGCTTGGCCCCCACCTTGCTGAACTATGGCTACACCTTC. The chain links TRBV5-1 to TRBJ1-2; D uncertain. The CDR3 length is 16 residues. Trimming took off 0 bases at V and 2 bases at J, with 14 bases between the two ends. Looked up from germline, CDR1 is SGHRS and CDR2 is YFSETQ.

This clonotype was detected only a few times. J is TRBJ2-7 and V is TRBV4-1, with D possibly being TRBD2 (7 bases). Per the germline V gene, CDR1 is MGHRA and CDR2 is YSYEKL. The CDR3 extends over 16 amino acids. The V end lost 1 base, the J end lost 3 bases, and 16 bases lay between the germline ends. As DNA, the CDR3 is TGCGCCAGCAGCCAAGTAGATAGGGGGGGCTACTACGAGCAGTACTTC. It encodes CASSQVDRGGYYEQYF.

The chain joins TRBV7-6 to TRBJ2-2, with no clear D. The germline V gene has CDR1 SGHVS and CDR2 FNYEAQ. V was clipped by 7 bases and J by 0 bases, with 9 bases between them. CDR3 size: 14 residues. CDR3 nucleotides: TGTGCCAGCAACCAAGGAGCGAACACCGGGGAGCTGTTTTTT. It translates to CASNQGANTGELFF.

The chain combines TRBV5-5 with TRBJ1-2; no clear D gene. The CDR3 contains 14 residues. Looked up from germline, CDR1 is SGHKS and CDR2 is YYEKEE (reference sequence). Between the trimmed V and J ends, which lost 4 bases and 6 bases, there was a span of 16 bases. This CDR3 is CASSRDHSGDGYTF. In DNA form, the CDR3 reads TGTGCCAGCAGCCGCGACCACAGTGGTGATGGCTACACCTTC.

This clonotype has only a few counts. The rearrangement joins TRBV7-8 to TRBJ2-1; 7 positions agree with TRBD2. Germline CDR1 and CDR2: SGHVS and FQNEAQ. The CDR3 sequence is 16 residues long. V trimming: 1 base; J trimming: 5 bases; junction bases outside the gene matches: 8. The CDR3 DNA follows: TGTGCCAGCAGCTTAGGGCCTGCGGGGGAACACAATGAGCAGTTCTTC. Encoded protein: CASSLGPAGEHNEQFF.

This clonotype was counted a few times. The CDR3 DNA is TGCGCCAGCAGCCAAAGACGGTTTAATGAAAAACTGTTTTTT. Translated: CASSQRRFNEKLFF. This chain joins TRBV4-1 and TRBJ1-4; D gene unclear. Trimming removed 2 bases from V and 4 bases from J, with 8 bases in between. The CDR3 spans 14 residues. CDR1 and CDR2 from the germline V gene are MGHRA and YSYEKL.

This clonotype was detected a few times. The chain uses TRBV2 and TRBJ1-3, with D possibly matching TRBD1 (6 bases). V was pared by 6 bases and J by 2 bases, with 26 bases between. Germline assignment: CDR1 SNHLY and CDR2 FYNNEI. This CDR3 is built from 19 residues. The DNA of the CDR3 is TGTGCCAGCAGCCCTCTACTTTACAAGACAGGATGGCCTGGAAACACCATATATTTT. The encoded protein is CASSPLLYKTGWPGNTIYF.

The rearrangement joins TRBV12-3 or TRBV12-4 to TRBJ2-2; D unclear. This CDR3 spans 14 amino acids. Trimming removed 7 bases at V and 1 base at J, with 10 bases between. CDR3 region: CASTLSRNTGELFF. The CDR3 bases are TGTGCCAGCACCCTGTCTAGGAACACCGGGGAGCTGTTTTTT.

The sample holds a few counts of this clonotype. The chain uses TRBV20-1 and TRBJ2-7; 10 nucleotides align to TRBD1. This CDR3 is 16 amino acids long. Germline loops: CDR1 DFQATT, CDR2 SNEGSKA (reference sequence). The V and J ends lost 2 bases and 2 bases, in that order; junction bases with no gene match: 9. CDR3: CSARPGQGRSTYEQYF. The CDR3 bases are TGCAGTGCTAGACCGGGACAGGGGCGCTCAACCTACGAGCAGTACTTC.

This chain uses TRBV27 with TRBJ2-7; TRBD1 agrees at 8 bases. V lost 2 bases, J lost 4 bases, and 10 bases stayed unmatched. This CDR3 spans 16 amino acids. Germline assignment: CDR1 MNHEY and CDR2 SMNVEV (reference sequence). The CDR3 region has the DNA TGTGCCAGCAGTTTAAAGCCCTCAGGGGGCATATACGAGCAGTACTTC. It encodes CASSLKPSGGIYEQYF.

This clonotype was seen a few times. The V gene is TRBV29-1, the J gene TRBJ2-1; D ambiguous. The germline CDR1 and CDR2 sequences are SQVTM and ANQGSEA. The CDR3 runs 11 residues. CDR3 residues: CVAFSYNEQFF. DNA of the CDR3: TGCGTGGCGTTCTCCTACAATGAGCAGTTCTTC.

V and J are TRBV2 and TRBJ1-3, with TRBD1 identical over 7 bases. The junction had 14 bases not matched to a gene; V was cut back by 8 bases and J by 10 bases. Germline V gene lookup returns CDR1 SNHLY and CDR2 FYNNEI. The CDR3 extends over 14 amino acids. The CDR3 region is CASSGTELPMTIYF. The CDR3 nucleotides are TGTGCCAGCTCCGGGACAGAGCTCCCTATGACCATATATTTT.

This clonotype was counted a few times. The chain uses TRBV7-2 and TRBJ2-3, with TRBD2 as a possible D gene (6 bases). V dropped 5 bases and J dropped 2 bases, with 11 bases sitting between them. Germline CDR1 reads SGHTA; CDR2 reads FQGNSA. This CDR3 is 14 amino acids long. The CDR3 nucleotides are TGTGCCAGCAGCCCTGGACTACTCACAGATACGCAGTATTTT. As protein: CASSPGLLTDTQYF.